This record concerns one T cell receptor (beta chain) sequence. Its antigen is unknown. These data are taken from a study of response to subunit inactivated influenza vaccine. The CDR3 sequence is 12 residues long. The germline gives CDR1 SNHLY, CDR2 FYNNEI. V was cut by 6 bases and J by 5 bases, with 10 bases left in between. General study points: A suggestion made by the authors is that each seasonal influenza vaccination recruits few new T cells.

TCRdb ran MiXCR on the RT-PCR reads and lists one entry per CDR3 protein. The sample lists under 800,000 distinct CDR3 sequences; 14% were seen once. The V gene is TRBV2, the J gene TRBJ2-5, with D tentatively TRBD1 (5 bases). The receptor was isolated from a man aged 50 or older who received an inactivated influenza vaccine. Sequencing used PBMCs from blood, obtained 14 to 15 days before vaccination. The CDR3 loop reads CASSRVLETQYF. The CDR3 bases are TGTGCCAGCAGCAGGGTCTTGGAGACCCAGTACTTC. Complete variable domain (other parts from reference TRBV2 and TRBJ2-5): EPEVTQTPSHQVTQMGQEVILRCVPISNHLYFYWYRQILGQKVEFLVSFYNNEISEKSEIFDDQFSVERPDGSNFTLKIRSTKLEDSAMYFCASSRVLETQYFGPGTRLLVL.